A single sample is the source of the 30 T cell receptor beta chains below, sequenced in a study of blood T cell repertoires in COVID-19. Using immunoSEQ multiplex PCR, the repertoire was profiled, and TCRdb retains in-frame clones only, with some absent. This table has 100,000 to 150,000 clones, approximately 74% appearing once. The specimen was peripheral blood. These receptors were collected from a man aged 55 to 70 with acute or convalescent COVID-19.

V gene TRBV7-3 combines with J gene TRBJ2-3; 7 nucleotides match TRBD2. This CDR3 is built from 15 residues. Trimming took 6 bases from V and 0 from J; bases not matched to a gene: 6. In germline, CDR1 is SGHTA, CDR2 FQGTGA. The CDR3 bases are TGTGCCAGCAGGCGGCTAGCGGATAGCACAGATACGCAGTATTTT. It specifies CASRRLADSTDTQYF.

This clone was detected only once. This sequence joins TRBV6-5 and TRBJ1-1; D not certain. The CDR3 consists of 13 residues. V lost 6 bases to trimming and J lost 6 bases, with 14 bases between them. Germline loops: CDR1 MNHEY, CDR2 SVGAGI. In DNA form, the CDR3 reads TGTGCCAGCAGCCCGACTATCCTGGCTGAAGCTTTCTTT. Its protein product is CASSPTILAEAFF.

The genes are TRBV19 and TRBJ1-2, with D possibly being TRBD1 (5 bases). Germline V lookup: CDR1 LNHDA, CDR2 SQIVND (reference sequence). CDR3 length: 18 residues. V lost 4 bases and J 2 bases, leaving 23 bases between the germline ends. For the CDR3, the DNA is TGTGCCAGTAGTACCCGAAGGGCGGGACTCATGGAGAACTATGGCTACACCTTC. It specifies CASSTRRAGLMENYGYTF.

This clone appeared a few times. This chain connects TRBV21-1 to TRBJ2-2; TRBD1 was called by the table and not checked on the DNA. TRBV21-1 is annotated as a pseudogene. The length of the CDR3 is 17 residues. The CDR3 DNA follows: TGTGCCAGCACCTTGGGACAGGGACCCCTTGGACCCGGGGAGCTGTTTTTT. The encoded protein is CASTLGQGPLGPGELFF.

This chain links TRBV5-1 with TRBJ2-7, with D perhaps TRBD1 (7 bases). The V end was cut by 4 bases, the J end by 5 bases, with 16 bases between. The CDR3 is 14 residues long. CDR1 and CDR2 from the germline V gene are SGHRS and YFSETQ. The CDR3 coding sequence is TGCGCCAGCAGCCGGCTGGAGGGGGCGAACGAGCAGTACTTC. This gives the protein CASSRLEGANEQYF. Looking up the rest from reference TRBV5-1 and TRBJ2-7 gives the full variable domain: KAGVTQTPRYLIKTRGQQVTLSCSPISGHRSVSWYQQTPGQGLQFLFEYFSETQRNKGNFPGRFSGRQFSNSRSEMNVSTLELGDSALYLCASSRLEGANEQYFGPGTRLTVT.

The rearrangement links TRBV7-3 to TRBJ2-3; the match to TRBD1 covers 7 bases. CDR3 length: 15 amino acids. From germline, CDR1 is SGHTA and CDR2 FQGTGA. V was pared by 1 base and J by 3 bases, with 4 bases of the junction left unmatched. CDR3 DNA sequence: TGTGCCAGCAGCTTAAGGGGACAGCTAACAGATACGCAGTATTTT. Its protein product is CASSLRGQLTDTQYF. Using reference TRBV7-3 and TRBJ2-3 for the parts outside the CDR3, the full variable domain is GAGVSQTPSNKVTEKGKYVELRCDPISGHTALYWYRQSLGQGPEFLIYFQGTGAADDSGLPNDRFFAVRPEGSVSTLKIQRTERGDSAVYLCASSLRGQLTDTQYFGPGTRLTVL.

The rearrangement uses TRBV3-1 (or the pseudogene TRBV3-2) and TRBJ1-2; 7 nucleotides agree with TRBD1. There are 14 residues in the CDR3. The V and J ends lost 2 bases and 4 bases, in that order; junction bases with no gene match: 4. The germline CDR1 and CDR2 sequences are LGHDT and YNNKEL (reference sequence). The CDR3 DNA reads as TGTGCCAGCAGCCAAAGGGGACAGTCCTATGGCTACACCTTC. Amino acids: CASSQRGQSYGYTF.

The J gene is TRBJ1-1, the V gene TRBV6-5, with a tentative D call TRBD1 (5 bases). V dropped 7 bases and J dropped 3 bases, with 12 bases sitting between them. The CDR3 spans 13 residues. The germline V gene encodes CDR1 MNHEY and CDR2 SVGAGI. The CDR3 reads CASNRQLYTEAFF. For the CDR3, the DNA is TGTGCCAGCAATCGACAGTTATACACTGAAGCTTTCTTT.

V gene TRBV9 combines with J gene TRBJ1-3; TRBD1 matches 7 bases. There are 15 residues in the CDR3. Trimming took 3 bases from V and 7 from J; bases not matched to a gene: 10. Germline lookup yields CDR1 SGDLS and CDR2 YYNGEE. The CDR3 coding sequence is TGTGCCAGCAGCGCAACCGGGACAGCAGCCAACACCATATATTTT. This codes for CASSATGTAANTIYF. Combining the CDR3 with reference TRBV9 and TRBJ1-3 gives the whole variable domain DSGVTQTPKHLITATGQRVTLRCSPRSGDLSVYWYQQSLDQGLQFLIQYYNGEERAKGNILERFSAQQFPDLHSELNLSSLELGDSALYFCASSATGTAANTIYFGEGSWLTVV.

This clone appeared a single time. V and J are TRBV7-8 and TRBJ2-5; 7 bases line up with TRBD2. The germline V gene encodes CDR1 SGHVS and CDR2 FQNEAQ. CDR3 length: 15 amino acids. V trimming: 6 bases; J trimming: 0 bases; junction bases outside the gene matches: 7. CDR3 loop: CASRGGRAYQETQYF. The CDR3 region has the DNA TGTGCCAGCAGGGGCGGGAGAGCCTACCAAGAGACCCAGTACTTC.

This clone occurred a few times. The chain is built from TRBV19 and TRBJ1-1, with TRBD1 as a possible D gene (5 bases). CDR1 and CDR2 from the germline V gene are LNHDA and SQIVND (reference sequence). Trimming cost V 6 bases and J 0 bases, with 11 bases left between them. This CDR3 is built from 14 residues. The CDR3 DNA sequence: TGTGCCAGTAGGACCCTACAGGTGAACACTGAAGCTTTCTTT. Protein product: CASRTLQVNTEAFF.

For this clone: The junction does not match germline at one end; this may be a read error. The chain has TRBV27 and TRBJ2-7; 10 nucleotides match TRBD1. Germline V gene lookup returns CDR1 MNHEY and CDR2 SMNVEV (reference sequence). The CDR3 length is 11 residues. The CDR3 reads CASSRPGTGVF. The CDR3 DNA is TGTGCCAGCAGCCGCCCGGGGACAGGGGTCTTC.

Concerning this clone: This specimen includes other DNA sequences encoding the same CDR3. This chain connects TRBV24-1 to TRBJ2-3, with 8 positions matching TRBD1. Trimming removed 0 bases from V and 3 bases from J; junction bases left unmatched: 1. Germline CDR1 and CDR2: KGHDR and SFDVKD. The CDR3 sequence is 15 residues long. CDR3 sequence reads: CATSDLGQGTDTQYF. The DNA of the CDR3 is TGTGCCACCAGTGATTTGGGACAGGGTACAGATACGCAGTATTTT.

The V and J genes are TRBV5-1 and TRBJ2-3, with D perhaps matching TRBD2 (6 bases). The germline V gene encodes CDR1 SGHRS and CDR2 YFSETQ. V was pared by 4 bases and J by 2 bases, with 17 bases between. The CDR3 spans 16 residues. CDR3 region: CASSGAAGLDTDTQYF. The CDR3 DNA reads as TGCGCCAGCAGCGGTGCCGCGGGACTCGACACAGATACGCAGTATTTT.

The chain couples TRBV18 to TRBJ2-7, with a tentative D call TRBD1 (5 bases). Per the germline V gene, CDR1 is KGHSH and CDR2 is LQKENI. With 4 bases removed from V and 5 bases from J, the gap between germline ends came to 15 bases. The CDR3 consists of 14 residues. The CDR3 DNA follows: TGTGCCAGCTCACTAGACAGACTCCAGGACGAGCAGTACTTC. Translation: CASSLDRLQDEQYF. Drawing the rest from reference TRBV18 and TRBJ2-7, the complete variable domain is NAGVMQNPRHLVRRRGQEARLRCSPMKGHSHVYWYRQLPEEGLKFMVYLQKENIIDESGMPKERFSAEFPKEGPSILRIQQVVRGDSAAYFCASSLDRLQDEQYFGPGTRLTVT.

The gene calls are TRBV2 and TRBJ2-7; D might be TRBD2 (6 bases). V lost 6 bases and J 0 bases, leaving 9 bases between the germline ends. CDR1 is SNHLY and CDR2 is FYNNEI in the germline V gene. This CDR3 contains 13 residues. DNA for the CDR3: TGTGCCAGCAGCGGAGGGCGCTCCTACGAGCAGTACTTC. This codes for CASSGGRSYEQYF.

V is TRBV11-2 and J is TRBJ2-3, with 10 bases matching TRBD1. CDR3 length: 18 amino acids. The ends lost 5 bases at V and 1 base at J; junction bases unmatched: 12. CDR1 is SGHAT, CDR2 FQNNGV, per germline. Written as DNA, the CDR3 is TGTGCCAGCAGCCCACTGGGGACAGGGGTAATTGGCACAGATACGCAGTATTTT. Translating it yields CASSPLGTGVIGTDTQYF.

This CDR3 reads CAFPRTGGNRLVGELFF. The CDR3 DNA reads as TGTGCCTTTCCGCGGACAGGGGGCAATCGTTTAGTCGGGGAGCTGTTTTTT. V gene TRBV30 combines with J gene TRBJ2-2; TRBD1 matches 11 bases. The CDR3 is 17 amino acids. In germline, CDR1 is GTSNPN, CDR2 SVGIG (reference sequence). V lost 7 bases to trimming and J lost 7 bases; unmatched junction nucleotides: 17.

The chain links TRBV5-6 to TRBJ2-2; TRBD2 is a possible D gene (5 bases). V was trimmed by 4 bases and J by 3 bases, leaving 16 bases between them. Germline assignment: CDR1 SGHDT and CDR2 YYEEEE. The CDR3 spans 16 residues. CDR3 amino acids: CASSPPEGGYTGELFF. For the CDR3, the DNA is TGTGCCAGCAGCCCCCCAGAGGGCGGATACACCGGGGAGCTGTTTTTT.

The rearrangement links TRBV6-1 to TRBJ2-2; 7 bases agree with TRBD1. V trimming: 7 bases; J trimming: 6 bases; junction bases outside the gene matches: 5. Germline V CDR1 and CDR2: MNHNS, SASEGT. The CDR3 loop spans 13 amino acids. Written as DNA, the CDR3 is TGTGCCAGCAATACAGGGGCGCCCGGGGAGCTGTTTTTT. Its protein is CASNTGAPGELFF.

The sample holds one count of this clone. The chain carries TRBV2 and TRBJ1-1, with 7 bases fitting TRBD1. This CDR3 comprises 14 residues. Per the germline V gene, CDR1 is SNHLY and CDR2 is FYNNEI. V dropped 3 bases and J dropped 5; count of bases not matched to a gene: 6. In DNA, the CDR3 is TGTGCCAGCAGTGAGCTAGACAGGGAAACTGAAGCTTTCTTT. Residues: CASSELDRETEAFF.

The chain has TRBV15 and TRBJ1-6; 7 bases agree with TRBD1. The V and J ends lost 1 base and 6 bases, in that order; junction bases with no gene match: 3. This CDR3 comprises 15 residues. Germline CDR1 reads LNHNV; CDR2 reads YYDKDF (reference sequence). Written as DNA, the CDR3 is TGTGCCACCAGCAGAGTCCCAGGGGGTAATTCACCCCTCCACTTT. As protein: CATSRVPGGNSPLHF.

This clone occurred many times. The V gene is TRBV6-6, the J gene TRBJ2-7; 9 nucleotides align to TRBD1. V dropped 0 bases and J dropped 2; count of bases not matched to a gene: 2. CDR3 size: 15 residues. Germline V lookup: CDR1 MNHNY, CDR2 SVGAGI (reference sequence). The CDR3 coding sequence is TGTGCCAGCAGTTACTCGGGACAGGGAACCTACGAGCAGTACTTC. It translates to CASSYSGQGTYEQYF.

With respect to this clone: The sample carries other DNA sequences with the same CDR3. CDR3 nucleotides: TGCGCCAGCAGCTCAGACAGGGGATACTCACCCCTCCACTTT. The encoded protein is CASSSDRGYSPLHF. V is TRBV5-1 and J is TRBJ1-6; 8 bases fit TRBD1. Germline CDR1 and CDR2: SGHRS and YFSETQ. V lost 3 bases and J lost 10; bases outside the gene matches: 6. This CDR3 is built from 14 residues.

Concerning this clone itself: Other nucleotide sequences from this sample produce the same CDR3. This chain joins TRBV5-1 and TRBJ1-5; the match to TRBD1 covers 7 bases. V trimming: 0 bases; J trimming: 6 bases; junction bases outside the gene matches: 3. CDR1 is SGHRS and CDR2 is YFSETQ in the germline V gene. There are 14 residues in the CDR3. The CDR3 here is CASSLEGGRQPQHF. The CDR3 coding sequence is TGCGCCAGCAGCTTGGAAGGGGGCCGTCAGCCCCAGCATTTT.

This clone occurred a few times. This rearrangement joins TRBV10-3 to TRBJ1-6; 8 bases fit TRBD1. CDR3 size: 12 residues. V shed 11 bases, J shed 12 bases, and the junction held 9 bases outside the gene matches. Germline lookup yields CDR1 ENHRY and CDR2 SYGVKD. The CDR3 DNA follows: TGTGCCGTCGGACAGGGCCCTTTACCCCTCCACTTT. This gives the protein CAVGQGPLPLHF.

The J gene is TRBJ2-7, the V gene TRBV15, with D tentatively TRBD1 (6 bases). V lost 2 bases and J 3 bases, leaving 11 bases between the germline ends. CDR3 size: 14 residues. Looked up from germline, CDR1 is LNHNV and CDR2 is YYDKDF (reference sequence). DNA for the CDR3: TGTGCCACCAGCAGAAACGGACAGATCTACGAGCAGTACTTC. This sequence encodes CATSRNGQIYEQYF.

The chain couples TRBV4-1 to TRBJ2-5; 12 positions match TRBD1. This CDR3 spans 14 amino acids. The J segment lost 5 bases and the V segment lost 5 bases, leaving 3 bases of the junction unmatched. Germline V gene data show CDR1 as MGHRA and CDR2 as YSYEKL. CDR3: CASSRDRGRETQYF. The CDR3 nucleotides read TGCGCCAGCAGCAGGGACAGGGGGCGTGAGACCCAGTACTTC.

The chain has TRBV7-9 and TRBJ2-7; 9 bases are shared with TRBD1. The germline CDR1 and CDR2 sequences are SEHNR and FQNEAQ (reference sequence). This CDR3 has 16 residues. Germline trimming cut 4 bases from V and 9 bases from J; bases unmatched to any gene: 16. The CDR3 loop reads CASSSLGQGNMRGQYF. The CDR3 region has the DNA TGTGCCAGCAGCTCGTTAGGACAGGGGAATATGCGGGGGCAGTACTTC.

The V call is TRBV19, the J call TRBJ1-1, with a tentative D call TRBD1 (5 bases). Germline values: CDR1 LNHDA, CDR2 SQIVND (reference sequence). V shed 3 bases and J shed 1 base, with 9 bases lying between them. The CDR3 sequence is 14 residues long. CDR3 in DNA: TGTGCCAGTAGTATGGACACCGCGAACACTGAAGCTTTCTTT. This gives the protein CASSMDTANTEAFF.